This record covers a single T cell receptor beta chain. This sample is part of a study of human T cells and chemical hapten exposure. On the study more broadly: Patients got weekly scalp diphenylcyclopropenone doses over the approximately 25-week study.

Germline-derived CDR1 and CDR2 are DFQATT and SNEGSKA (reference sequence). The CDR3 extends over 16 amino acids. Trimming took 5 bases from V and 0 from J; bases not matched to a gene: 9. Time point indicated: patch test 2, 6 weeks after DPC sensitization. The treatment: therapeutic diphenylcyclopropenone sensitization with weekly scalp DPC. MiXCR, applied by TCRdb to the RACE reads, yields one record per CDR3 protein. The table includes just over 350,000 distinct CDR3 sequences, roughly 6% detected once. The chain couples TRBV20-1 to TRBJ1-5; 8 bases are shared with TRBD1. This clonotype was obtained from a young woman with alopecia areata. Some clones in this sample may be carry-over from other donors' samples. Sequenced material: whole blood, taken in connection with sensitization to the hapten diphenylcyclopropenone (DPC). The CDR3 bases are TGCAGTGCTTCCTTGACAGGGGACTATAGCAATCAGCCCCAGCATTTT. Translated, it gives CSASLTGDYSNQPQHF.